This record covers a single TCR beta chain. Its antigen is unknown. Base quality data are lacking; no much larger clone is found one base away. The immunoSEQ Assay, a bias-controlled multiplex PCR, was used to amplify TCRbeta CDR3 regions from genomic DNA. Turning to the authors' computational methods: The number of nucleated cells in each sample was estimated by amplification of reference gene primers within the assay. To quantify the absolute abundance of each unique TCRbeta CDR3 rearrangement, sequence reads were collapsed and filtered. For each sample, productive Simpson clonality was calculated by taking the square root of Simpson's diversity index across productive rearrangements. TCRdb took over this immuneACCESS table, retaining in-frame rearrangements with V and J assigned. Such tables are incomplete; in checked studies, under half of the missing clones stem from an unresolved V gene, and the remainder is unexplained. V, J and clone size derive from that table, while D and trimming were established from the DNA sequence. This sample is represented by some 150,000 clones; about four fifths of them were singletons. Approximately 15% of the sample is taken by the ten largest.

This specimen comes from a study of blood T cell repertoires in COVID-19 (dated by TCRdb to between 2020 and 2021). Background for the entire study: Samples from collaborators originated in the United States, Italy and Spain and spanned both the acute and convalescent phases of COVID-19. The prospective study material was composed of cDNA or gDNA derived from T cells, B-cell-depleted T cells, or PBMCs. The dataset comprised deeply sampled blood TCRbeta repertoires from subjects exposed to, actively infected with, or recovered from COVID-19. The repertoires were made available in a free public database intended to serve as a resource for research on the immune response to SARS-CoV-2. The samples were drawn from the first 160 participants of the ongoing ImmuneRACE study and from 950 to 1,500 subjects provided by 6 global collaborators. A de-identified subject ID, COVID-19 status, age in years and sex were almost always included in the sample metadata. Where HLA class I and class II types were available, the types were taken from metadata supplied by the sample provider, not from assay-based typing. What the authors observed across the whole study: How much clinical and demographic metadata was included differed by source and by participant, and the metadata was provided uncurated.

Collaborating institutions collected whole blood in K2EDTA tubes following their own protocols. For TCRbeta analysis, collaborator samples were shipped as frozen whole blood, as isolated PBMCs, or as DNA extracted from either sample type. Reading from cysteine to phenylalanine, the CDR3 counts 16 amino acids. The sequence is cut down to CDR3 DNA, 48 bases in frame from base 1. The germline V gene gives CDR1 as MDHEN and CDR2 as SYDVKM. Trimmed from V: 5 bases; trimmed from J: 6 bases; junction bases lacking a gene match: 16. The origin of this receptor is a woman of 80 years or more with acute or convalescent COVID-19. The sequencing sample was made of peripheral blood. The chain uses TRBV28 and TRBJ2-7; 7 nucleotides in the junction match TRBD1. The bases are TGTGCCAGCAGTAGTTTACCTGAGACAGGGTATGGCGAGCAGTACTTC. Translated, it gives CASSSLPETGYGEQYF.